This record looks at one T cell receptor beta chain sequence and its context. The antigen this receptor binds is unknown. No quality values exist for individual bases; no much larger clone is one base distant. In the same sample, other DNA sequences code for this CDR3. The collaborating institutions used their own protocols to collect whole blood in K2EDTA tubes. For TCRbeta analysis, collaborators shipped samples as frozen whole blood, isolated PBMCs, or DNA extracted from either of those sample types. The data originate from a study of blood T cell repertoires in COVID-19 (dated by TCRdb to the early 2020s). Background for the entire study: Samples covering the acute and convalescent phases of COVID-19 were provided by collaborators in the United States, Italy and Spain. Where available, HLA class I and class II types were obtained from metadata supplied by the sample provider rather than from assay-based typing. A de-identified subject ID, COVID-19 status, age in years and sex were almost always included in the sample metadata. The repertoires were made available in a free public database intended to serve as a resource for research on the immune response to SARS-CoV-2. The material from the prospective study consisted of cDNA or gDNA derived from T cells, B-cell-depleted T cells, or PBMCs. The dataset comprised deeply sampled blood TCRbeta repertoires from subjects exposed to, actively infected with, or recovered from COVID-19. The samples were drawn from two sources: the first 160 participants of the ongoing ImmuneRACE study, and approximately 1,300 subjects contributed by 6 global collaborators.

Here is what the overall study found, with its caveats: How much clinical and demographic metadata was included differed by source and by participant, and the metadata was provided uncurated.

From V the trimming removes 6 bases and from J it removes 0 bases, while the gene matches leave 2 bases of the junction unaccounted for. The CDR3 sequence holds 13 residues, the cysteine and phenylalanine included. The only DNA kept is the CDR3, 39 bases in frame from the first base. The germline V gene sets CDR1 to MNHEY and CDR2 to SVGAGI. TCRbeta CDR3 regions were amplified from genomic DNA by means of the immunoSEQ Assay, a bias-controlled multiplex PCR. Per the source publication's procedure: The number of nucleated cells in each sample was estimated by amplification of reference gene primers within the assay. To quantify the absolute abundance of each unique TCRbeta CDR3 rearrangement, sequence reads were collapsed and filtered. For each sample, productive Simpson clonality was calculated as the square root of Simpson's diversity index over productive rearrangements. TCRdb carries this immuneACCESS record with in-frame sequences only. Its versions omit some clonotypes, under half of them owing to an unresolved V gene in the studies checked, with the rest unexplained. From that table come the V and J calls and clone size; the DNA was used to work out D and trimming. The sample table shows approximately 160,000 clones, and around 84% are seen once. The top ten hold roughly 18% of the sample.

The source of this sequence is a woman older than 75 with acute or convalescent COVID-19. The sample was peripheral blood. Recombination connected TRBV6-5 to TRBJ2-7; the central 7 bases match TRBD1. At the DNA level, the sequence is TGTGCCAGCAGACGACAGGGCTCCTACGAGCAGTACTTC. This encodes CASRRQGSYEQYF.